This T cell receptor (beta chain) was obtained from a study of vaccination and CD4 T cells after COVID-19. Study at large: Two of the convalescents were Hispanic, and convalescents were six males and four females. SARS-CoV-2, HCoV-NL63, HCoV-OC43 and HCoV-229E supplied the overlapping spike peptides used to stimulate cells.

Treatment reported: approximately 11-day PBMC culture with coronavirus spike peptide pools or control peptides (ViraFEST assay). Deletions cut 5 bases from V and 4 bases from J, with 12 bases between. Looked up from germline, CDR1 is SGHRS and CDR2 is YFSETQ. There are 13 residues in the CDR3. Only one count was recorded for this clonotype. Its antigen is as yet unknown. With the Oncomine TCR Beta short-read assay, DNA from cultured CD4+ T cells was sequenced. Genomic DNA extraction was carried out from cultured CD4+ T cells. TCRdb reanalysed the PCR reads using MiXCR and keeps one entry per CDR3 protein. The table includes tens of thousands of distinct CDR3 sequences, 45% to 60% detected once.

This receptor was identified in a human donor who had recovered from COVID-19. The V and J genes are TRBV5-1 and TRBJ2-5; maybe TRBD1 (6 bases). Material: CD4+ T cells from blood, cultured in vitro. In nucleotides, the CDR3 is TGCGCCAGCAGAGGGCAGGGGCGAGAGACCCAGTACTTC. This encodes CASRGQGRETQYF.